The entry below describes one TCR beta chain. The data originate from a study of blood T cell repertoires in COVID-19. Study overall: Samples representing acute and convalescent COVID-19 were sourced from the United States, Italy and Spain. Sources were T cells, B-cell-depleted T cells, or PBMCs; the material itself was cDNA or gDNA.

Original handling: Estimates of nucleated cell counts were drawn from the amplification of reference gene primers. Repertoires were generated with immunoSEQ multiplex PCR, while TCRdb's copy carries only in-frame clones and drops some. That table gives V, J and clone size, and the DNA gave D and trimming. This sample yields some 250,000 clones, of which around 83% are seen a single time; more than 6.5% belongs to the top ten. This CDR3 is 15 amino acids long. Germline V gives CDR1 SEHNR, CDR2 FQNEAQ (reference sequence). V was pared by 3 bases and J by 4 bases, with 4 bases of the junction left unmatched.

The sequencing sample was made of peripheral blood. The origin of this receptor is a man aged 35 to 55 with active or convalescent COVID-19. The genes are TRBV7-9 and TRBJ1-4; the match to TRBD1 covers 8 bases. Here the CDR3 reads CASSLGTGSNEKLFF. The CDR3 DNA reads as TGTGCCAGCAGCTTGGGGACAGGTAGTAATGAAAAACTGTTTTTT. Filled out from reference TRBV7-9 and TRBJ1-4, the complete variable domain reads DTGVSQNPRHKITKRGQNVTFRCDPISEHNRLYWYRQTLGQGPEFLTYFQNEAQLEKSRLLSDRFSAERPKGSFSTLEIQRTEQGDSAMYLCASSLGTGSNEKLFFGSGTQLSVL.